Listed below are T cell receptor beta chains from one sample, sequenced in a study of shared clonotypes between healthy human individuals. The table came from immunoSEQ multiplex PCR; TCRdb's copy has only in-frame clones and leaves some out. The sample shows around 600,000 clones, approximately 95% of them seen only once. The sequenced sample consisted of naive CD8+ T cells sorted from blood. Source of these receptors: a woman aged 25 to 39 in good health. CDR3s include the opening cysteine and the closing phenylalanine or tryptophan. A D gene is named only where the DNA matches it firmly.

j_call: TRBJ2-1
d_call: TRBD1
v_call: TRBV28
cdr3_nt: TGTGCCAGCAGGACAGGGGGCGCTTACAATGAGCAGTTCTTC
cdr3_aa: CASRTGGAYNEQFF

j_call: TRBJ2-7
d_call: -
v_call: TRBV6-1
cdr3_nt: TGTGCCAGCAGACCCGGCCTATCAGCAACCGAGCAGTACTTC
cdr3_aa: CASRPGLSATEQYF

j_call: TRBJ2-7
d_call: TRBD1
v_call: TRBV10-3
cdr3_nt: TGTGCCATCAGTGACCCCGGGACAGCCTACTCCTACGAGCAGTACTTC
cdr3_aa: CAISDPGTAYSYEQYF

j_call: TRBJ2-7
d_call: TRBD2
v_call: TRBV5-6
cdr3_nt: TGTGCCAGCCATAGCGGGAGTGGTGTCTACGAGCAGTACTTC
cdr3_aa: CASHSGSGVYEQYF

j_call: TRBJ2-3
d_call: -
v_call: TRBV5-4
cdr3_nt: TGTGCCAGCAGCTTTTTGGGCTGGGGTGCAGATACGCAGTATTTT
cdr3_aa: CASSFLGWGADTQYF

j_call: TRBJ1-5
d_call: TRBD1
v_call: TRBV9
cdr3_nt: TGTGCCAGCAGCGCGGGGGACAGTAGCAATCAGCCCCAGCATTTT
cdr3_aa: CASSAGDSSNQPQHF

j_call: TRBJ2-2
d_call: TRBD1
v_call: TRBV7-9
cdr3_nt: TGTGCCAGCAGCCCCGGGACAGGGGGCACCGGGGAGCTGTTTTTT
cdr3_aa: CASSPGTGGTGELFF

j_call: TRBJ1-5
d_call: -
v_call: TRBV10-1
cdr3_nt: TGCGCCAGCAGTGACGGGCAGGTTAGCAATCAGCCCCAGCATTTT
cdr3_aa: CASSDGQVSNQPQHF

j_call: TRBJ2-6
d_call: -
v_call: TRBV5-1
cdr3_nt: TGCGCCAGCAGCTGGGAGGAAGGTGATCTCTCTGGGGCCAACGTCCTGACTTTC
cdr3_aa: CASSWEEGDLSGANVLTF

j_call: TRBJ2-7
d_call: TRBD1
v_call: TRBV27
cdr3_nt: TGTGCCAGCAGAACAGGGGCAATAGGCGAGCAGTACTTC
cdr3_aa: CASRTGAIGEQYF